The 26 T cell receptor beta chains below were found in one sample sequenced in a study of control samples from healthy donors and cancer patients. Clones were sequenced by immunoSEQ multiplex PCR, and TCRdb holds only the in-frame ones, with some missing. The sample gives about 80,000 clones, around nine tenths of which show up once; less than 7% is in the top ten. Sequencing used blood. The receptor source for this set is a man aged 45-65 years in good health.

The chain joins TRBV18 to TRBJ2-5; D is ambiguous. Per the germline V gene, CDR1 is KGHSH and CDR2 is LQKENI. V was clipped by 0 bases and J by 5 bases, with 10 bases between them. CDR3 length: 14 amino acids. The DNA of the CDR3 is TGTGCCAGCTCACCACCTCCACTGGGGGAGACCCAGTACTTC. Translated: CASSPPPLGETQYF.

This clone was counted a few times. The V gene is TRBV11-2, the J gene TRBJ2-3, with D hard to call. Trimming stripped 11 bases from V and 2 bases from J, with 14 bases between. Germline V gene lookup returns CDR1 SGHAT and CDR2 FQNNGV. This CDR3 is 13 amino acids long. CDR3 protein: CACGRYLTDTQYF. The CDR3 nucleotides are TGTGCCTGTGGCCGGTACCTCACAGATACGCAGTATTTT.

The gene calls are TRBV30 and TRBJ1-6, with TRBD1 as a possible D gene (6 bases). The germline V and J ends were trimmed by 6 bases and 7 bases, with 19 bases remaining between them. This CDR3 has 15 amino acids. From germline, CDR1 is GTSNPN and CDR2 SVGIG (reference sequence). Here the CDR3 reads CACPITGRRNSPLHF. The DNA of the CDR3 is TGTGCCTGCCCTATCACAGGGCGCCGGAATTCACCCCTCCACTTT.

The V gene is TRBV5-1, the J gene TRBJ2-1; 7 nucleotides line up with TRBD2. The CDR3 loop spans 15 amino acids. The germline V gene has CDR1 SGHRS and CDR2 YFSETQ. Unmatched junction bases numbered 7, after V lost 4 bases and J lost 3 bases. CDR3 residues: CASSPGTNVYNEQFF. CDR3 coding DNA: TGCGCCAGCAGCCCCGGGACTAACGTCTACAATGAGCAGTTCTTC.

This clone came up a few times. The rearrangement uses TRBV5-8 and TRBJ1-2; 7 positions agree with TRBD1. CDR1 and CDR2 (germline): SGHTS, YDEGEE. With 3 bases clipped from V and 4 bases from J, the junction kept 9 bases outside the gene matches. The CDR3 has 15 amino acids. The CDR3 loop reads CASSSDRFLLYGYTF. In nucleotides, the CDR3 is TGTGCCAGCAGCTCGGACAGGTTCCTGCTCTATGGCTACACCTTC.

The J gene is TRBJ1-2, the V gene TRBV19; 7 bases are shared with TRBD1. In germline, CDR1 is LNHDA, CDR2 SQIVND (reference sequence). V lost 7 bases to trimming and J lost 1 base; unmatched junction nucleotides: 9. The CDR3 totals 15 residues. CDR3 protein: CASIHRQGGNYGYTF. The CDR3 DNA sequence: TGTGCCAGTATCCACCGACAGGGAGGTAACTATGGCTACACCTTC.

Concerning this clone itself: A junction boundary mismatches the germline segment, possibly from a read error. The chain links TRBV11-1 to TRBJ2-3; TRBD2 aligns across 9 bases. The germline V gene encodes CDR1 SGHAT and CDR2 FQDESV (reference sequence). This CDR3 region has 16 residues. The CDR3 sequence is CASSSHSGGLTYTQYF. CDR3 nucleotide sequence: TGTGCCAGCAGCTCCCATAGCGGGGGACTCACATATACGCAGTATTTT.

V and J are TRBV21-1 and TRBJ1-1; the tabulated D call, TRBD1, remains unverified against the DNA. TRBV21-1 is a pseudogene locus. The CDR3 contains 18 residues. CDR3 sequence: CASNSMLARGRRRTEAFF. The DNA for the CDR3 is TGTGCCAGCAACTCAATGTTAGCCAGGGGGCGAAGGAGGACTGAAGCTTTCTTT.

CDR3 sequence (DNA): TGTGCCACCCAAGGGGGCCCGACTGGAAACACCATATATTTT. This translates into CATQGGPTGNTIYF. The chain carries TRBV24-1 and TRBJ1-3; 7 bases fit TRBD1. J gave up 2 bases and V 9 bases, and 6 bases lay outside the gene matches. This CDR3 contains 14 residues. Germline values: CDR1 KGHDR, CDR2 SFDVKD.

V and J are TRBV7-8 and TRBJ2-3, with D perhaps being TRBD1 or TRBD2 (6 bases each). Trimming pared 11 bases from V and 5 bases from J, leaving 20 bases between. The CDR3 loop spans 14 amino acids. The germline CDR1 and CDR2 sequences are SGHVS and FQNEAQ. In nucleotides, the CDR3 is TGTGCCTCGAGCCTAGGGGGGAATATAGATACGCAGTATTTT. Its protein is CASSLGGNIDTQYF.

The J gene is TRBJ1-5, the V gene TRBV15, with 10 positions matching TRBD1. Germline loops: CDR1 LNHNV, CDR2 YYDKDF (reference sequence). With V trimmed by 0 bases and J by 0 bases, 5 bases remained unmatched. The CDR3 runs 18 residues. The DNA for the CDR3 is TGTGCCACCAGCAGAGATGGACAGGGGGAAAGTAGCAATCAGCCCCAGCATTTT. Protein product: CATSRDGQGESSNQPQHF.

CDR3 coding DNA: TGTGCCAGCAGCCAAGAAGGGGGACTAACCAATGAGCAGTTCTTC. Protein sequence: CASSQEGGLTNEQFF. The chain uses TRBV4-2 and TRBJ2-1; TRBD2 might be the D (7 bases). Trimming took off 0 bases at V and 6 bases at J, with 12 bases between the two ends. CDR1 is LGHNA and CDR2 is YNFKEQ in the germline V gene. The CDR3 is made up of 15 amino acids.

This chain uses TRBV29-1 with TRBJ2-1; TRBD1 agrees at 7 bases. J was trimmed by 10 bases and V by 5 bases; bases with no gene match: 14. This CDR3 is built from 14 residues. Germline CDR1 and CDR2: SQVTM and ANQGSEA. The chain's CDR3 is CSVPGQEWAYEQFF. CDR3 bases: TGCAGCGTTCCCGGACAGGAATGGGCTTACGAGCAGTTCTTC.

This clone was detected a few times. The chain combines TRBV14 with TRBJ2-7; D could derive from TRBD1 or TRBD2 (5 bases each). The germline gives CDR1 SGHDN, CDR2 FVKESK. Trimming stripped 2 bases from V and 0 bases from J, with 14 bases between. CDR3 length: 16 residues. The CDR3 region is CASSQRSGTASYEQYF. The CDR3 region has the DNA TGTGCCAGCAGCCAAAGATCCGGGACGGCCTCCTACGAGCAGTACTTC.

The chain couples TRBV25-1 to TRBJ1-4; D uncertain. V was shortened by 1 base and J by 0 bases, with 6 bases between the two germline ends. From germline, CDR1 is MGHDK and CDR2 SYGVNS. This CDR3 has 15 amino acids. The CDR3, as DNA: TGTGCCAGCAGTGAATTAGGGTCAACTAATGAAAAACTGTTTTTT. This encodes CASSELGSTNEKLFF.

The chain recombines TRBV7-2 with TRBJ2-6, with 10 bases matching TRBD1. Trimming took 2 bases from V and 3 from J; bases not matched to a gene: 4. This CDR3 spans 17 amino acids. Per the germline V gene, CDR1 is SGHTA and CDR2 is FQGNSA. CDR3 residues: CASSLRQGASGANVLTF. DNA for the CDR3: TGTGCCAGCAGCTTAAGACAGGGGGCCAGTGGGGCCAACGTCCTGACTTTC.

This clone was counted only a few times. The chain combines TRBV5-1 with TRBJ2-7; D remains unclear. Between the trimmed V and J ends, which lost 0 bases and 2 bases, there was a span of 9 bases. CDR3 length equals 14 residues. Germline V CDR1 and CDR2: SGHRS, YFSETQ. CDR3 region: CASSLEVGPYEQYF. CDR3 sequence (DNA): TGCGCCAGCAGCTTGGAAGTGGGTCCCTACGAGCAGTACTTC.

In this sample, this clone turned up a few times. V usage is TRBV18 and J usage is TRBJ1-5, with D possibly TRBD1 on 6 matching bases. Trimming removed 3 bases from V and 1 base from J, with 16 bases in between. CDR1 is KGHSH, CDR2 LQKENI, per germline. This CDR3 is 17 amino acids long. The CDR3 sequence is CASSPGSRGGSNQPQHF. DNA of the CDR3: TGTGCCAGCTCACCCGGTTCCAGGGGTGGGAGCAATCAGCCCCAGCATTTT.

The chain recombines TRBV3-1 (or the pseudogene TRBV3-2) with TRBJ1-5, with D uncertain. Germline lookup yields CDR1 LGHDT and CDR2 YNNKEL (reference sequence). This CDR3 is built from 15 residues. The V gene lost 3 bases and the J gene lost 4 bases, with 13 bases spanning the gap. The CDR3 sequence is CASSHSGQNNQPQHF. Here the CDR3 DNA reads TGTGCCAGCAGCCATTCGGGCCAGAATAATCAGCCCCAGCATTTT.

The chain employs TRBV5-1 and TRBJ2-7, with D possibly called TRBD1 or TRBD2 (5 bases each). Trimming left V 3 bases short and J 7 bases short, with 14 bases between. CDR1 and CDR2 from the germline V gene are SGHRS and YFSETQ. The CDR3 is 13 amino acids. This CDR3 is CASSWDGLGEQYF. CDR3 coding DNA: TGCGCCAGCAGCTGGGACGGCCTGGGGGAGCAGTACTTC. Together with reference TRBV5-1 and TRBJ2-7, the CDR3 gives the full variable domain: KAGVTQTPRYLIKTRGQQVTLSCSPISGHRSVSWYQQTPGQGLQFLFEYFSETQRNKGNFPGRFSGRQFSNSRSEMNVSTLELGDSALYLCASSWDGLGEQYFGPGTRLTVT.

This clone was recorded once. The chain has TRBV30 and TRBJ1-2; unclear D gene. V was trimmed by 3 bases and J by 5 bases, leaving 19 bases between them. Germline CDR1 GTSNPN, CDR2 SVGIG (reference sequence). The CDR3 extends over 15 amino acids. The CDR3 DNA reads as TGTGCCTGGAGCGGGTGGGCAGTCGGAATATATGGCTACACCTTC. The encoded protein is CAWSGWAVGIYGYTF.

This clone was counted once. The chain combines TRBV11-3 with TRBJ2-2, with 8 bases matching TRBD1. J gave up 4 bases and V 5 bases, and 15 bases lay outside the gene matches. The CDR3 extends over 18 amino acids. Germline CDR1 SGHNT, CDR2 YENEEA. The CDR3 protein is CASSPGQGSIKRTGELFF. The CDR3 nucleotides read TGTGCCAGCAGCCCAGGACAGGGATCGATAAAGCGCACCGGGGAGCTGTTTTTT.

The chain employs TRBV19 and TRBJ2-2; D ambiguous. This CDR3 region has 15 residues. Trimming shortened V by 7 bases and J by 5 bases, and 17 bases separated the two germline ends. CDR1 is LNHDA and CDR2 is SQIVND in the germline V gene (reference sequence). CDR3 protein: CASKGEGYLTGELFF. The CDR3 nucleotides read TGTGCCAGTAAAGGTGAAGGCTATCTAACCGGGGAGCTGTTTTTT.

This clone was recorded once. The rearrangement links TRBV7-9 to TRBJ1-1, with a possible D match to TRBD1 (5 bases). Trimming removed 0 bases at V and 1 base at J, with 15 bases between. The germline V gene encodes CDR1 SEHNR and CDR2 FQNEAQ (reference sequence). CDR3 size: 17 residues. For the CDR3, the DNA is TGTGCCAGCAGCTTAGCGCAGGGTGGGGGTGCGAACACTGAAGCTTTCTTT. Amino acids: CASSLAQGGGANTEAFF.

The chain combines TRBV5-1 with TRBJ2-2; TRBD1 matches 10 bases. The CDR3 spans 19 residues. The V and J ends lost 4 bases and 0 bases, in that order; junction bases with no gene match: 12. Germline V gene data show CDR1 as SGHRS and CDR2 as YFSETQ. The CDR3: CASSRSGTGAIANTGELFF. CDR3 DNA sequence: TGCGCCAGCAGCCGCTCCGGGACAGGGGCAATTGCGAACACCGGGGAGCTGTTTTTT.

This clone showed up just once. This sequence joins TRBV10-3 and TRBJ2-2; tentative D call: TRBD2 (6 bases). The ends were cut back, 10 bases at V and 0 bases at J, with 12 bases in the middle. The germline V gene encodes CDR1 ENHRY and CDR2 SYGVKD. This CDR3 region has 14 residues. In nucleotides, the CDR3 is TGTGCCACCGGGACTCTCGCGAACACCGGGGAGCTGTTTTTT. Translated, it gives CATGTLANTGELFF.